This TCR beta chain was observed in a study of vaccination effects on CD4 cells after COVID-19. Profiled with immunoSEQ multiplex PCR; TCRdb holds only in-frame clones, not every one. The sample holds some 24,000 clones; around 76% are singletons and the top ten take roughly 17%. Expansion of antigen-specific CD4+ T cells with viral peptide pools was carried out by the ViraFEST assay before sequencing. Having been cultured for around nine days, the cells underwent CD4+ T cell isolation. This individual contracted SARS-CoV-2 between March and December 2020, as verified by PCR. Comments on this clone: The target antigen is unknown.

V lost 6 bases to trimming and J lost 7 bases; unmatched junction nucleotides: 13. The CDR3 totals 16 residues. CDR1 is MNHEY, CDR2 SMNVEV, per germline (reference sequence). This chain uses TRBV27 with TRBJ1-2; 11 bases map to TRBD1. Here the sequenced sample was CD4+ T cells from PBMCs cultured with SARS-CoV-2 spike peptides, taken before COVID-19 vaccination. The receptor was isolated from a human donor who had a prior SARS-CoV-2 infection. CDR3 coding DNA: TGTGCCAGCAGGCGGACAGGACAGGGGGCCCTCTCTGGCTACACCTTC. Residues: CASRRTGQGALSGYTF.